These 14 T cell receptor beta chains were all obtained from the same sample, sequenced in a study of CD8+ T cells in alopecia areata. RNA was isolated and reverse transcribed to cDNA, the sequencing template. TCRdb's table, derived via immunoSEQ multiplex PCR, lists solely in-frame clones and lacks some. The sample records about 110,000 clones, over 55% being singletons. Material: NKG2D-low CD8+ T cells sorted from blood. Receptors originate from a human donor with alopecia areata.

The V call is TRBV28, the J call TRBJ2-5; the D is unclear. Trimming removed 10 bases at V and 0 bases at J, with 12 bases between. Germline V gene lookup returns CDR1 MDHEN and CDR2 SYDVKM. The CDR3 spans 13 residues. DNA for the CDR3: TGTGCCACCTCCGGCAGGCACCAAGAGACCCAGTACTTC. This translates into CATSGRHQETQYF.

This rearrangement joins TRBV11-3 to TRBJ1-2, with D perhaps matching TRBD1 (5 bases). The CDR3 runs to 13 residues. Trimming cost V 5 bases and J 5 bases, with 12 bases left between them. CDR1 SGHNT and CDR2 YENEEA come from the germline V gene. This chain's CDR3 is CASSGGEAYGYTF. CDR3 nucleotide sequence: TGTGCCAGCAGCGGGGGGGAGGCGTATGGCTACACCTTC.

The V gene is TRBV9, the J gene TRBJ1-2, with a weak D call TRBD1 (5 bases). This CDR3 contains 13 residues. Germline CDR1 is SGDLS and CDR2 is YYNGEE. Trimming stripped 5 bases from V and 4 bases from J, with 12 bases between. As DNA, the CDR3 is TGTGCCAGCAGTGGAGACAGCCCCTATGGCTACACCTTC. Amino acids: CASSGDSPYGYTF.

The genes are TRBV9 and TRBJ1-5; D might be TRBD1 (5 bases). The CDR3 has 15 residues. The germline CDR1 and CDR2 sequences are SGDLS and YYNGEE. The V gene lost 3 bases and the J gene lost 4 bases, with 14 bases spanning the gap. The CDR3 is CASSEDGRGNQPQHF. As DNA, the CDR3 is TGTGCCAGCAGCGAGGACGGGAGGGGAAATCAGCCCCAGCATTTT.

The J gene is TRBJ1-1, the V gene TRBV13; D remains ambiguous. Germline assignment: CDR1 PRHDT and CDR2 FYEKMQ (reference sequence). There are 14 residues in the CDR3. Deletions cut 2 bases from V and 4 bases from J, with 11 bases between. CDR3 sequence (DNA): TGTGCCAGCAGCTTATCGCCGAAGGGCACTGAAGCTTTCTTT. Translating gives CASSLSPKGTEAFF.

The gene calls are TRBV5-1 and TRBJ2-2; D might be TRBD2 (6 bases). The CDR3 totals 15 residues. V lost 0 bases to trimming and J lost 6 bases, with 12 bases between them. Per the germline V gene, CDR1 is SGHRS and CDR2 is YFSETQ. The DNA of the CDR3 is TGCGCCAGCAGCTTGGCCGCGACGGGGGCCGGGGAGCTGTTTTTT. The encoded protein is CASSLAATGAGELFF.

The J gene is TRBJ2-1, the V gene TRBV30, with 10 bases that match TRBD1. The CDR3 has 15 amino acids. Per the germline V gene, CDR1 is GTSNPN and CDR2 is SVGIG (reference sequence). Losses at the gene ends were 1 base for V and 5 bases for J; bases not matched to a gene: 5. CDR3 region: CAWSEDRGDDNEQFF. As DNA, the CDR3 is TGTGCCTGGAGTGAGGACAGGGGGGACGACAATGAGCAGTTCTTC.

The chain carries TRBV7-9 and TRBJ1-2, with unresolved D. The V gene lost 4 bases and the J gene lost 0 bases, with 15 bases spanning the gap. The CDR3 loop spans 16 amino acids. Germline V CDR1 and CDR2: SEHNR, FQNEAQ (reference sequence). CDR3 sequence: CASSYLLTTPNYGYTF. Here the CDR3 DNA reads TGTGCCAGCAGCTACTTGTTAACGACACCTAACTATGGCTACACCTTC.

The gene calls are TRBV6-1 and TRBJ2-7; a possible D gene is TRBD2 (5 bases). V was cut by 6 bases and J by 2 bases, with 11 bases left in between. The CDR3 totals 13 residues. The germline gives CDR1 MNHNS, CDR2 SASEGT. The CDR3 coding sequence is TGTGCCAGCAGGGCCGCCGGGACCTACGAGCAGTACTTC. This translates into CASRAAGTYEQYF.

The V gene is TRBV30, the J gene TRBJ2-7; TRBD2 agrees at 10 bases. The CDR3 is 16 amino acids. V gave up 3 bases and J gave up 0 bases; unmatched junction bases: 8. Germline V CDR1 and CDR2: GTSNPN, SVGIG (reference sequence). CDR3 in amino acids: CAWRAGTSETSYEQYF. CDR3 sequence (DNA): TGTGCCTGGAGAGCCGGGACTAGCGAAACCTCCTACGAGCAGTACTTC.

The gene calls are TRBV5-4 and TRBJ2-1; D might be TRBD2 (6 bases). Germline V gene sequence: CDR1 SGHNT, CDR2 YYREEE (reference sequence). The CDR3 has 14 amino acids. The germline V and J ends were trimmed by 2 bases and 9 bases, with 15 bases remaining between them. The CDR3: CASSFSSDYTEQFF. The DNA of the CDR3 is TGTGCCAGCAGCTTTTCTAGCGACTATACTGAGCAGTTCTTC.

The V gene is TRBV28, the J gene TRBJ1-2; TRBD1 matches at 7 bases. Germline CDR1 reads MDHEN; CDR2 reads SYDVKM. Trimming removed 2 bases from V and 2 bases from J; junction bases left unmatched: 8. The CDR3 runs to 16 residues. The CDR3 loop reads CASSLQGTDENYGYTF. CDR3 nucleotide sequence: TGTGCCAGCAGTTTACAAGGGACAGACGAAAACTATGGCTACACCTTC.

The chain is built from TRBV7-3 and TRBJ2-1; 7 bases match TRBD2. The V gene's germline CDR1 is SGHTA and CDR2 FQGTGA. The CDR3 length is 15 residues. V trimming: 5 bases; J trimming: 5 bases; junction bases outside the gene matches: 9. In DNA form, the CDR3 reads TGTGCCAGCAGCCGTGATGGGAGGGTCGACAATGAGCAGTTCTTC. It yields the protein CASSRDGRVDNEQFF.

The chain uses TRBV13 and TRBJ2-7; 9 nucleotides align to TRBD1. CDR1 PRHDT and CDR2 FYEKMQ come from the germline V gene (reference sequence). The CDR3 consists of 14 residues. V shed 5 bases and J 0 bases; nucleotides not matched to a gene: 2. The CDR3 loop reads CASSTDRGSYEQYF. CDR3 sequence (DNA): TGTGCCAGCAGCACGGACAGGGGCTCCTACGAGCAGTACTTC.